These T cell receptor beta chains were read from a single sample in a study of cytomegalovirus exposure and HLA in healthy donors. Libraries were prepared by immunoSEQ multiplex PCR; TCRdb keeps only in-frame clonotypes and omits some of them. Of around 76,000 clones in the sample, 70% to 80% were seen once. The sample consisted of PBMCs. The receptors derive from a woman in her 50s in good health and CMV-seropositive. CDR3s include the opening cysteine and the closing phenylalanine or tryptophan. D genes are given only for firm matches. Size is omitted from some rows. Given values are once, few, many or a class for expanded clones.

size	V	D	J	DNA	CDR3
.	TRBV9	.	TRBJ1-5	TGTGCCAGCAGCGCCTCCCTTGGGCATCAGCCCCAGCATTTT	CASSASLGHQPQHF
once	TRBV30	TRBD2	TRBJ2-3	TGTGCCTGGAGTCCCTTAGCGGGAGTGACAGATACGCAGTATTTT	CAWSPLAGVTDTQYF
few	TRBV18	TRBD1	TRBJ2-5	TGTGCCAGCTCACCAGAGGGGACAGGGTTTTCTGAGACCCAGTACTTC	CASSPEGTGFSETQYF
.	TRBV25-1	TRBD2	TRBJ2-3	TGTGCAGTGCGGGAGGCCCGCACAGATACGCAGTATTTT	CAVREARTDTQYF
.	TRBV29-1	TRBD1	TRBJ2-7	TGCAGCGTTGAGGAGAACCCCGGGACAGGGGTTTACGAGCAGTACTTC	CSVEENPGTGVYEQYF
few	TRBV7-9	.	TRBJ2-3	TGTGCCAGCAGCAAGGGGGTGGGCACAGATACGCAGTATTTT	CASSKGVGTDTQYF
.	TRBV5-8	.	TRBJ1-3	TGTGCCAGCAGCGAACAAAGAGGGTCCGGAAACACCATATATTTT	CASSEQRGSGNTIYF
.	TRBV6-5	TRBD1	TRBJ1-5	TGTGCCAGCAGTTCAATAGGACAGGGGGGTCAGCCCCAGCATTTT	CASSSIGQGGQPQHF
.	TRBV10-3	TRBD1	TRBJ1-5	TGTGCCATCAGTGAGGGGACAGGGGTGGAGAATCAGCCCCAGCATTTT	CAISEGTGVENQPQHF
few	TRBV29-1	.	TRBJ2-7	TGCAGCGTAATCGGGACTGCAACCTACGAGCAGTACTTC	CSVIGTATYEQYF
few	TRBV7-2	TRBD1	TRBJ2-7	TGTGCCAGCAGCTATTCGGGACAGCTCTACGAGCAGTACTTC	CASSYSGQLYEQYF
.	TRBV5-4	TRBD2	TRBJ2-5	TGTGCCAGCAGCTTAGCGGGGCGCGACCAAGAGACCCAGTACTTC	CASSLAGRDQETQYF
.	TRBV5-6	TRBD2	TRBJ2-1	TGTGCCAGCAGCTTCTACGGGGGGAGCTCCTACAATGAGCAGTTCTTC	CASSFYGGSSYNEQFF
.	TRBV5-1	.	TRBJ2-3	TGCGCCAGCAGCCGCCCGTACGGGACTAGCACAGATACGCAGTATTTT	CASSRPYGTSTDTQYF
few	TRBV5-1	TRBD1	TRBJ2-2	TGCGCCAGCAGCCCAGGGGGCGACACCGGGGAGCTGTTTTTT	CASSPGGDTGELFF
.	TRBV6-5	.	TRBJ1-1	TGTGCCAGCAGTTACGGAATAGTTCCGGGTCACACTGAAGCTTTCTTT	CASSYGIVPGHTEAFF
once	TRBV28	TRBD1	TRBJ2-7	TGTGCCAGCAGTTTCCCGGGACAGTACTCCTACGAGCAGTACTTC	CASSFPGQYSYEQYF
.	TRBV10-3	TRBD1	TRBJ2-5	TGTGCCATCAGGGGGACAGCTCAAGAGACCCAGTACTTC	CAIRGTAQETQYF
few	TRBV5-4	TRBD2	TRBJ2-7	TGTGCCAGCAGGGTTGGAGGGAGGGCCGTCCACGAGCAGTACTTC	CASRVGGRAVHEQYF
.	TRBV4-1	.	TRBJ1-5	TGCGCCAGCAGCCAATCGGAGGGTCAGCCCCAGCATTTT	CASSQSEGQPQHF
.	TRBV9	.	TRBJ2-5	TGTGCCAGCAGCCCGACCATCGGGAGATTGGCCGAGACCCAGTACTTC	CASSPTIGRLAETQYF
.	TRBV19	TRBD1	TRBJ1-5	TGTGCCAGTATCCGGACAGGGGGAATGAATCAGCCCCAGCATTTT	CASIRTGGMNQPQHF
.	TRBV10-3	.	TRBJ1-4	TGTGCCACCTCGGGTCATAGTGAAAAACTGTTTTTT	CATSGHSEKLFF
.	TRBV5-1	.	TRBJ1-5	TGCGCCAGCAGCTTGGGGAGGGGTCAGCCCCAGCATTTT	CASSLGRGQPQHF
.	TRBV29-1	TRBD2	TRBJ2-3	TGCAGCGTTTTTAGCGGGAGTAGCACAGATACGCAGTATTTT	CSVFSGSSTDTQYF